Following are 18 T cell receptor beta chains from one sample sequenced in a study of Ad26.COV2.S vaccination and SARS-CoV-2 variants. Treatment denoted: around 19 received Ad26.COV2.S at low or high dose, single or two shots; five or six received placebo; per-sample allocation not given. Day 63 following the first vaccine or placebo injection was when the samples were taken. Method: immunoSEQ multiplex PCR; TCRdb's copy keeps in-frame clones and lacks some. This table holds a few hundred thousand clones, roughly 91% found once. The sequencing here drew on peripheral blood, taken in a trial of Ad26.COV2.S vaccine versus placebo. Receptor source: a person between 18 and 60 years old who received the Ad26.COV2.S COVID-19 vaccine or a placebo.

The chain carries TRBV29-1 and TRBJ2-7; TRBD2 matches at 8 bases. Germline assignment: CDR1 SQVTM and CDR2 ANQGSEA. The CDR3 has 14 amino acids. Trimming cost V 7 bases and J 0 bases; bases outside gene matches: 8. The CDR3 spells CSARGGAASYEQYF. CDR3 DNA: TGCAGCGCCCGGGGGGGGGCGGCCTCCTACGAGCAGTACTTC.

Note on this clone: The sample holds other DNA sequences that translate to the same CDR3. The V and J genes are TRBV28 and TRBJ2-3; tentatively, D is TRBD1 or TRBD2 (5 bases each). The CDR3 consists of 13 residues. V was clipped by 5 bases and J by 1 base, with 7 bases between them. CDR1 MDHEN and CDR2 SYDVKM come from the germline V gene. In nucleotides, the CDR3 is TGTGCCAGCAGTCGAGGGGGCACAGATACGCAGTATTTT. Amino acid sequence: CASSRGGTDTQYF.

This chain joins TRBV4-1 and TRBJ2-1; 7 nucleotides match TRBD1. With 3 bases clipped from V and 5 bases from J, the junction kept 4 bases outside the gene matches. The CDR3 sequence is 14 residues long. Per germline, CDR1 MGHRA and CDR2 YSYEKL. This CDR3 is CASSQGQLHNEQFF. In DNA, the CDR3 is TGCGCCAGCAGCCAGGGACAGCTCCACAATGAGCAGTTCTTC.

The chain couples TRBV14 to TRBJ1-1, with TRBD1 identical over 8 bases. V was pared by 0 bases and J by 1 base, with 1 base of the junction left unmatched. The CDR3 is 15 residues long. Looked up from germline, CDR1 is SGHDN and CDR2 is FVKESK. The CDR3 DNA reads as TGTGCCAGCAGCCAAGAAGGACAGGGGAACACTGAAGCTTTCTTT. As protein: CASSQEGQGNTEAFF.

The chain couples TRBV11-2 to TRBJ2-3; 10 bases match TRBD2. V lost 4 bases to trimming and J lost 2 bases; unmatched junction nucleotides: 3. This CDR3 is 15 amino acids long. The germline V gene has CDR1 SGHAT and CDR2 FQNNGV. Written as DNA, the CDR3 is TGTGCCAGCAGCTATCTAGCGGGGGACACAGATACGCAGTATTTT. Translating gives CASSYLAGDTDTQYF.

As DNA, the CDR3 is TGCGCCAGCAGCCCCGACGGGGACTATGGCTACACCTTC. This gives the protein CASSPDGDYGYTF. The rearrangement joins TRBV5-1 to TRBJ1-2; no reliable D call. Germline CDR1 reads SGHRS; CDR2 reads YFSETQ. V was pared by 4 bases and J by 3 bases, with 10 bases between. The CDR3 runs 13 residues.

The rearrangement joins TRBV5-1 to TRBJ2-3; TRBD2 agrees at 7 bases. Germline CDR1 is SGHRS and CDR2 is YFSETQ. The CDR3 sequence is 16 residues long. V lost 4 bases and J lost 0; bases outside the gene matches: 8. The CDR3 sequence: CASSPGLSKSTDTQYF. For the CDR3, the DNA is TGCGCCAGCAGCCCGGGACTATCCAAAAGCACAGATACGCAGTATTTT.

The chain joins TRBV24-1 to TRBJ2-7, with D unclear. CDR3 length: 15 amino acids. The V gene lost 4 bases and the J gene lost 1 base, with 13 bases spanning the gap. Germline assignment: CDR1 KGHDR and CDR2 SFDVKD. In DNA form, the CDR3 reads TGTGCCACCAGTGACCCGGCAGGTGTGTCCTACGAGCAGTACTTC. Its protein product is CATSDPAGVSYEQYF.

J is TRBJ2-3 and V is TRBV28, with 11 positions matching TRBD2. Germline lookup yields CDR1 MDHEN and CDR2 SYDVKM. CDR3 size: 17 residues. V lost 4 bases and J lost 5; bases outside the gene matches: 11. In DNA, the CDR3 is TGTGCCAGCAGTTCTAGCCATAGCGGGAGGGTGGGAGATACGCAGTATTTT. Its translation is CASSSSHSGRVGDTQYF.

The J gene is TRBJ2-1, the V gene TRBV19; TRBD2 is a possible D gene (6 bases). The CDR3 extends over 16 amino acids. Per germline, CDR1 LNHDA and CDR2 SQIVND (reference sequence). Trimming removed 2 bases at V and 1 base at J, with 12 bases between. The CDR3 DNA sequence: TGTGCCAGTAGTATATTACAGCGGGCATCCTACAATGAGCAGTTCTTC. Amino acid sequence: CASSILQRASYNEQFF.

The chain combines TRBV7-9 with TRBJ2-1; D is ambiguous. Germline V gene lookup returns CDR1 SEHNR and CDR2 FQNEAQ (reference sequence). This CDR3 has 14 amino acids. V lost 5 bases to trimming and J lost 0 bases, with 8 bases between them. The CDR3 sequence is CASSLRSSYNEQFF. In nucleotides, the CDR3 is TGTGCCAGCAGCCTACGTAGCTCCTACAATGAGCAGTTCTTC.

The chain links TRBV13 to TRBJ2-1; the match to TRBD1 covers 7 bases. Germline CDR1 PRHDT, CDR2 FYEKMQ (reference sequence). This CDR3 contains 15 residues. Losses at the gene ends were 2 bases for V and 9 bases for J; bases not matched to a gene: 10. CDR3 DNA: TGTGCCAGCAGCTTAAGGGACAGCAATCGGGGTGAGCAGTTCTTC. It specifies CASSLRDSNRGEQFF.

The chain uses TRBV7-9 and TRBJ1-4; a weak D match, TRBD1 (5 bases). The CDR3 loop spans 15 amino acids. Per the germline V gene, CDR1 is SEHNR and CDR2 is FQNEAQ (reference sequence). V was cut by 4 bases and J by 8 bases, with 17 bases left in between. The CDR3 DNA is TGTGCCAGCAGCTCCACCCGGGACGTCGGGGAAAAACTGTTTTTT. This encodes CASSSTRDVGEKLFF.

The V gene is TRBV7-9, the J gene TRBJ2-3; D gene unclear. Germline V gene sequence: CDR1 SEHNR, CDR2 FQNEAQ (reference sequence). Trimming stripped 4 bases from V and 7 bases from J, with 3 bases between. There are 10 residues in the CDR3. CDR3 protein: CASSSHTQYF. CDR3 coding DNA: TGTGCCAGCAGCTCGCATACGCAGTATTTT.

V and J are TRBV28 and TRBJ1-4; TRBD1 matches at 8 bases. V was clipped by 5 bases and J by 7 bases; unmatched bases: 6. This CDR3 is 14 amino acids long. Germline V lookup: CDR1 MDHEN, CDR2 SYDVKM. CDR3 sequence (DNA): TGTGCCAGCAGTCCGACAGGGGATCGTGAAAAACTGTTTTTT. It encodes CASSPTGDREKLFF.

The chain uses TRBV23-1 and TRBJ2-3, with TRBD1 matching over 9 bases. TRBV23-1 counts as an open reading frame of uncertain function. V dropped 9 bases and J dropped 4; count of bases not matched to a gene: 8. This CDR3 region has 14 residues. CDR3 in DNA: TGCGCCAGGAGTAAACAGGGGGCTGCAGATACGCAGTATTTT. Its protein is CARSKQGAADTQYF.

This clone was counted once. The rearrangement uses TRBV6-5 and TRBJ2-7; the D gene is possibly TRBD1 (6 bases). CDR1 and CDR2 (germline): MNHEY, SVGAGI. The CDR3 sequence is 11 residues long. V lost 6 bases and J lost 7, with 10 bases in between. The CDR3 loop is CASSSQGEQYF. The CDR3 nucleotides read TGTGCCAGCAGCTCACAGGGTGAGCAGTACTTC.

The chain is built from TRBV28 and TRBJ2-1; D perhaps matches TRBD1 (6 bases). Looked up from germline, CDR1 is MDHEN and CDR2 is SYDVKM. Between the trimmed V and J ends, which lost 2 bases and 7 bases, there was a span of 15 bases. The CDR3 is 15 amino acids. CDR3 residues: CASSLTGKVRNEQFF. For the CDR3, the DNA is TGTGCCAGCAGTTTAACAGGGAAAGTTCGGAATGAGCAGTTCTTC.